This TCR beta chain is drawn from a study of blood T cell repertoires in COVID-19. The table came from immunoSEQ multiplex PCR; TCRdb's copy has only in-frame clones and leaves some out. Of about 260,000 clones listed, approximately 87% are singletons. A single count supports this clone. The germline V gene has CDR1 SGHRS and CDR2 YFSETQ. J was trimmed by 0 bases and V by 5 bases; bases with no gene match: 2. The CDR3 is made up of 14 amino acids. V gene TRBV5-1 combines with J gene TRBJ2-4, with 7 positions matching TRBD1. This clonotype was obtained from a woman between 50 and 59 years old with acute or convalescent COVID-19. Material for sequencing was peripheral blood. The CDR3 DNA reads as TGCGCCAGCAGTCAGGGGGAAGCCAAAAACATTCAGTACTTC. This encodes CASSQGEAKNIQYF.